These 14 T cell receptor beta chains came from one sample sequenced in a study of T-cell reconstitution after alpha-beta-depleted transplantation in children. As it was prepared, the TCRbeta library received unique molecular identifiers. TCRdb itself ran the PCR reads through MiXCR, one entry per CDR3 protein. Among roughly 350,000 distinct CDR3 sequences listed, 15% to 20% were seen once. Material: PBMCs, mostly from graft donor cells, obtained 360 days after TCRalphabeta/CD19-depleted stem cell transplant. The receptors shown here come from a male patient between 2 and 10 years old who had a stem cell transplant for acute lymphoblastic leukemia, so the T cells may come from the graft donor.

This clonotype occurred a few times. The chain has TRBV19 and TRBJ2-3; D unresolved. The germline CDR1 and CDR2 sequences are LNHDA and SQIVND (reference sequence). V was shortened by 6 bases and J by 0 bases, with 10 bases between the two germline ends. There are 14 residues in the CDR3. The CDR3 protein is CASRRSDSTDTQYF. CDR3 nucleotides: TGTGCCAGTAGGCGCTCTGATAGCACAGATACGCAGTATTTT. Supplemented by reference TRBV19 and TRBJ2-3, the full variable domain reads DGGITQSPKYLFRKEGQNVTLSCEQNLNHDAMYWYRQDPGQGLRLIYYSQIVNDFQKGDIAEGYSVSREKKESFPLTVTSAQKNPTAFYLCASRRSDSTDTQYFGPGTRLTVL.

The sample holds many counts of this clonotype. The CDR3 region is CASSYSGTDTQYF. DNA for the CDR3: TGTGCCAGCAGTTACTCAGGGACAGATACGCAGTATTTT. The chain couples TRBV6-5 to TRBJ2-3, with D unresolved. The germline V gene encodes CDR1 MNHEY and CDR2 SVGAGI. The CDR3 contains 13 residues. V lost 0 bases and J lost 3, with 4 bases in between.

V usage is TRBV15 and J usage is TRBJ2-7; the D call may be TRBD1 or TRBD2 (5 bases each). Looked up from germline, CDR1 is LNHNV and CDR2 is YYDKDF (reference sequence). This CDR3 is 14 amino acids long. The germline V and J ends were trimmed by 6 bases and 3 bases, with 15 bases remaining between them. In DNA form, the CDR3 reads TGTGCCACCAGGCCGGGGCTAGGAGGCTACGAGCAGTACTTC. Translating gives CATRPGLGGYEQYF. Filled out from reference TRBV15 and TRBJ2-7, the complete variable domain reads DAMVIQNPRYQVTQFGKPVTLSCSQTLNHNVMYWYQQKSSQAPKLLFHYYDKDFNNEADTPDNFQSRRPNTSFCFLDIRSPGLGDTAMYLCATRPGLGGYEQYFGPGTRLTVT.

This clonotype has just a few counts. The chain combines TRBV4-3 with TRBJ1-4; maybe TRBD1 (6 bases). This CDR3 spans 17 amino acids. The V end was cut by 4 bases, the J end by 5 bases, with 20 bases between. CDR1 and CDR2 from the germline V gene are LGHNA and YSLEER. This CDR3 is CASSRRGLQGRNEKLFF. CDR3 sequence (DNA): TGCGCCAGCAGCCGAAGAGGGCTACAGGGTAGGAATGAAAAACTGTTTTTT.

The rearrangement joins TRBV20-1 to TRBJ2-5; D tentatively fits TRBD1 or TRBD2 (5 bases each). This CDR3 is 11 amino acids long. V was shortened by 6 bases and J by 7 bases, with 12 bases between the two germline ends. Germline V lookup: CDR1 DFQATT, CDR2 SNEGSKA (reference sequence). The CDR3 nucleotides are TGCAGTGCGGGGACCACCGGGACCCAGTACTTC. Its translation: CSAGTTGTQYF.

CDR3 DNA: TGTGCCAGCTCTCCGCCCTGGGGGGTTGAGGAGCAGTTCTTC. This encodes CASSPPWGVEEQFF. J is TRBJ2-1 and V is TRBV12-3 or TRBV12-4; maybe TRBD2 (6 bases). This CDR3 contains 14 residues. Trimming took off 8 bases at V and 10 bases at J, with 21 bases between the two ends.

V and J are TRBV4-1 and TRBJ2-7; 7 nucleotides match TRBD2. The CDR3 contains 15 residues. Losses at the gene ends were 0 bases for V and 3 bases for J; bases not matched to a gene: 5. CDR1 and CDR2 (germline): MGHRA, YSYEKL. CDR3 bases: TGCGCCAGCAGCCAAGAAAAGCCTAGCGGCTACGAGCAGTACTTC. It specifies CASSQEKPSGYEQYF.

This clonotype was detected ten times or more. The chain uses TRBV12-3 or TRBV12-4 and TRBJ2-2; TRBD2 aligns across 12 bases. The CDR3 is 17 amino acids. The junction had 5 bases not matched to a gene; V was cut back by 3 bases and J by 3 bases. CDR3 sequence (DNA): TGTGCCAGCAGTTTTCTAGCGGGAGGGTCGTACACCGGGGAGCTGTTTTTT. Amino acids: CASSFLAGGSYTGELFF.

V is TRBV12-3 or TRBV12-4 and J is TRBJ2-6, with D maybe TRBD2 (6 bases). Trimming removed 0 bases from V and 11 bases from J, with 11 bases in between. The CDR3 consists of 14 residues. CDR3 nucleotides: TGTGCCAGCAGTTTAGCAGGGACTCTCTACGTCCTGACTTTC. Encoded protein: CASSLAGTLYVLTF.

This clonotype has just a few counts. DNA of the CDR3: TGTGCCAGCAGTCGTGGACAGGCTAAAGAGACCCAGTACTTC. Translating it yields CASSRGQAKETQYF. This chain joins TRBV27 and TRBJ2-5, with 7 bases that match TRBD1. This CDR3 contains 14 residues. Germline V lookup: CDR1 MNHEY, CDR2 SMNVEV (reference sequence). The junction had 6 bases not matched to a gene; V was cut back by 5 bases and J by 3 bases.

The CDR3 DNA follows: TGCAGCGCAATGGGCCTTTTTGGAGAGACCCAGTACTTC. It yields the protein CSAMGLFGETQYF. This rearrangement joins TRBV20-1 to TRBJ2-5; the D is unclear. The CDR3 length is 13 residues. Germline CDR1 reads DFQATT; CDR2 reads SNEGSKA (reference sequence).

The chain recombines TRBV12-3 or TRBV12-4 with TRBJ2-1; 11 bases line up with TRBD2. V trimming: 2 bases; J trimming: 9 bases; junction bases outside the gene matches: 9. There are 16 residues in the CDR3. The CDR3 nucleotides read TGTGCCAGCAGTTTATTGATACTAGCGGGAGAAGGTGAGCAGTTCTTC. Residues: CASSLLILAGEGEQFF.

At least ten counts were recorded for this clonotype. The V and J genes are TRBV7-9 and TRBJ1-1, with D possibly being TRBD1 (5 bases). Germline assignment: CDR1 SEHNR and CDR2 FQNEAQ (reference sequence). V dropped 2 bases and J dropped 5 bases, with 9 bases sitting between them. The CDR3 contains 13 residues. The CDR3 DNA follows: TGTGCCAGCAGCTTACAGGGAGGGACTGAAGCTTTCTTT. Its translation: CASSLQGGTEAFF.

Note on this clonotype: Mismatch with germline at one junction end may stem from a read error. This chain links TRBV28 with TRBJ1-4; 9 nucleotides align to TRBD1. From germline, CDR1 is MDHEN and CDR2 SYDVKM. CDR3 length: 12 residues. CDR3 loop: CASSETGTGPNF. The CDR3 region has the DNA TGTGCCAGCAGTGAAACCGGGACAGGGCCCAATTTT.